A single sample is the source of the 27 T cell receptor beta chains below, sequenced in a study of identical twins. A single record per CDR3 protein comes from TCRdb applying MiXCR to the 5' RACE reads. The sample shows some 560,000 distinct CDR3 sequences, approximately 9.6% of them seen only once. This same sample was also taken into another study, of yellow fever vaccine responses in identical twins.

The specimen sequenced was PBMCs. Receptors were obtained from a woman under 30 in good health.

This clonotype was counted only a few times. The chain carries TRBV11-2 and TRBJ2-7; D gene ambiguous. The V end was cut by 1 base, the J end by 6 bases, with 7 bases between. CDR3 length: 12 amino acids. Germline values: CDR1 SGHAT, CDR2 FQNNGV. CDR3: CASSLVFSEQYF. CDR3 bases: TGTGCCAGCAGCTTAGTGTTTAGCGAGCAGTACTTC.

This clonotype showed up just a few times. The genes are TRBV20-1 and TRBJ2-5; D gene unclear. CDR3 length: 14 residues. CDR1 and CDR2 (germline): DFQATT, SNEGSKA (reference sequence). V was shortened by 0 bases and J by 2 bases, with 10 bases between the two germline ends. As DNA, the CDR3 is TGCAGTGCTAGAGATGCGCGCGCGCAAGAGACCCAGTACTTC. Translating gives CSARDARAQETQYF.

This clonotype was seen ten or more times. The chain is built from TRBV6-1 and TRBJ2-7; 11 bases fit TRBD1. This CDR3 comprises 16 residues. The germline CDR1 and CDR2 sequences are MNHNS and SASEGT. Trimming took 5 bases from V and 0 from J; bases not matched to a gene: 6. The CDR3 spells CASSPGQGAPSYEQYF. In DNA form, the CDR3 reads TGTGCCAGCAGTCCCGGACAGGGGGCGCCCTCCTACGAGCAGTACTTC.

This clonotype was observed a few times. The chain recombines TRBV12-3 or TRBV12-4 with TRBJ2-7; 9 bases match TRBD1. With V trimmed by 6 bases and J by 3 bases, 9 bases remained unmatched. The CDR3 covers 15 residues. DNA for the CDR3: TGTGCCAGCAGCCCAGCTGGACAGGGGATCTACGAGCAGTACTTC. Protein: CASSPAGQGIYEQYF.

This clonotype showed up many times. The chain has TRBV29-1 and TRBJ2-6; 7 bases are a match to TRBD2. The CDR3 has 15 amino acids. Germline V gene lookup returns CDR1 SQVTM and CDR2 ANQGSEA. Trimming removed 4 bases from V and 0 bases from J; junction bases left unmatched: 3. The CDR3 loop reads CSVGGGFSGANVLTF. The CDR3 DNA sequence: TGCAGCGTTGGGGGGGGATTCTCTGGGGCCAACGTCCTGACTTTC. Together with reference TRBV29-1 and TRBJ2-6, the CDR3 gives the full variable domain: SAVISQKPSRDICQRGTSLTIQCQVDSQVTMMFWYRQQPGQSLTLIATANQGSEATYESGFVIDKFPISRPNLTFSTLTVSNMSPEDSSIYLCSVGGGFSGANVLTFGAGSRLTVL.

The sample holds a few counts of this clonotype. This chain joins TRBV25-1 and TRBJ2-5; D not resolved. The germline V gene has CDR1 MGHDK and CDR2 SYGVNS. Trimming removed 4 bases from V and 2 bases from J, with 8 bases in between. This CDR3 has 13 residues. This CDR3 is CASSGPDQETQYF. The CDR3 coding sequence is TGTGCCAGCAGTGGCCCAGATCAAGAGACCCAGTACTTC.

This clonotype was observed at least ten times. The chain carries TRBV6-1 and TRBJ1-2, with 7 bases lining up with TRBD1. V shed 6 bases, J shed 6 bases, and the junction held 16 bases outside the gene matches. Germline CDR1 MNHNS, CDR2 SASEGT. The length of the CDR3 is 16 residues. The CDR3 bases are TGTGCCAGCAGCACCTATCCGGGACAGCGGAACGATGGCTACACCTTC. Its protein product is CASSTYPGQRNDGYTF.

The chain uses TRBV4-1 and TRBJ2-7; D ambiguous. The CDR3 extends over 14 amino acids. The V end lost 1 base, the J end lost 5 bases, and 12 bases lay between the germline ends. Germline V gene data show CDR1 as MGHRA and CDR2 as YSYEKL. CDR3 in DNA: TGCGCCAGCAGCCAAGGGGTGGGTGCCGACGAGCAGTACTTC. It specifies CASSQGVGADEQYF.

This clonotype came up many times. V usage is TRBV3-1 and J usage is TRBJ1-2, with 7 bases aligning to TRBD1. CDR1 is LGHDT and CDR2 is YNNKEL in the germline V gene (reference sequence). The J segment lost 8 bases and the V segment lost 0 bases, leaving 9 bases of the junction unmatched. This CDR3 spans 15 amino acids. CDR3 in DNA: TGTGCCAGCAGCCAAGAAAAAACAGGGGTTGGAGGCTACACCTTC. It encodes CASSQEKTGVGGYTF.

This clonotype was counted at least ten times. The CDR3 nucleotides are TGTGCCAGCAGCCCGACTAGCGGGAGAGGGTACGAGCAGTACTTC. Residues: CASSPTSGRGYEQYF. V usage is TRBV6-1 and J usage is TRBJ2-7; 12 nucleotides agree with TRBD2. The CDR3 sequence is 15 residues long. The germline CDR1 and CDR2 sequences are MNHNS and SASEGT. The J segment lost 4 bases and the V segment lost 6 bases, leaving 7 bases of the junction unmatched.

The chain links TRBV7-9 to TRBJ2-1; D is ambiguous. Between the trimmed V and J ends, which lost 7 bases and 5 bases, there was a span of 15 bases. There are 14 residues in the CDR3. CDR1 is SEHNR, CDR2 FQNEAQ, per germline (reference sequence). The CDR3 here is CASNGLFYDNEQFF. The DNA for the CDR3 is TGTGCCAGCAACGGATTGTTCTACGACAATGAGCAGTTCTTC.

J is TRBJ2-4 and V is TRBV20-1, with 8 bases that match TRBD1. V lost 0 bases to trimming and J lost 6 bases; unmatched junction nucleotides: 10. The CDR3 consists of 16 residues. The germline gives CDR1 DFQATT, CDR2 SNEGSKA (reference sequence). CDR3 sequence: CSARDGDRGQGNIQYF. The CDR3 DNA is TGCAGTGCTAGAGATGGAGATCGTGGACAGGGAAACATTCAGTACTTC.

The table lists this clonotype with a few counts. The chain employs TRBV14 and TRBJ2-5; tentatively, D is TRBD2 (6 bases). Germline V gene lookup returns CDR1 SGHDN and CDR2 FVKESK. The CDR3 has 17 amino acids. Trimming cost V 2 bases and J 4 bases, with 20 bases left between them. The CDR3 sequence: CASSQMGGPGNPETQYF. In DNA, the CDR3 is TGTGCCAGCAGCCAAATGGGAGGCCCAGGGAATCCAGAGACCCAGTACTTC.

In its sample, this clonotype was seen many times. The J gene is TRBJ2-3, the V gene TRBV29-1, with TRBD1 matching over 9 bases. CDR3 length: 15 amino acids. Germline V gene lookup returns CDR1 SQVTM and CDR2 ANQGSEA. J lost 2 bases, V lost 1 base, and 4 bases had no gene match. The CDR3 sequence: CSVEVGTGSTDTQYF. In DNA form, the CDR3 reads TGCAGCGTTGAAGTAGGGACAGGGTCCACAGATACGCAGTATTTT.

This clonotype has ten or more counts. This sequence joins TRBV29-1 and TRBJ2-1; no firm D call. CDR1 and CDR2 (germline): SQVTM, ANQGSEA. This CDR3 has 15 residues. The V end lost 1 base, the J end lost 0 bases, and 10 bases lay between the germline ends. In nucleotides, the CDR3 is TGCAGCGTTGAAGGGCAACGACACTCCTACAATGAGCAGTTCTTC. It codes for CSVEGQRHSYNEQFF.

The genes are TRBV28 and TRBJ2-2; either TRBD1 or TRBD2 may supply D (5 bases each). CDR3 size: 16 residues. The germline V gene has CDR1 MDHEN and CDR2 SYDVKM. Trimming cost V 5 bases and J 1 base, with 14 bases left between them. Written as DNA, the CDR3 is TGTGCCAGCAGTGACCAGGGCGCGGGGAACACCGGGGAGCTGTTTTTT. It translates to CASSDQGAGNTGELFF.

The V gene is TRBV3-1, the J gene TRBJ2-3, with 9 bases matching TRBD1. Trimming cost V 2 bases and J 5 bases; bases outside gene matches: 8. The CDR3 runs 16 residues. Germline loops: CDR1 LGHDT, CDR2 YNNKEL (reference sequence). This CDR3 is CASSQSDRGGGDTQYF. CDR3 coding DNA: TGTGCCAGCAGCCAATCGGACAGGGGTGGGGGAGATACGCAGTATTTT.

The chain has TRBV27 and TRBJ2-7, with TRBD1 identical over 7 bases. From germline, CDR1 is MNHEY and CDR2 SMNVEV (reference sequence). This CDR3 spans 14 amino acids. The J segment lost 4 bases and the V segment lost 5 bases, leaving 8 bases of the junction unmatched. The CDR3 bases are TGTGCCAGCAGTATCGACAGGGATCATTACGAGCAGTACTTC. It is translated as CASSIDRDHYEQYF.

This clonotype occurred many times. The chain couples TRBV29-1 to TRBJ1-1; D unresolved. With 6 bases removed from V and 7 bases from J, the gap between germline ends came to 9 bases. The germline V gene has CDR1 SQVTM and CDR2 ANQGSEA. The CDR3 consists of 10 residues. The CDR3 region has the DNA TGCAGCGTGCGTGAATTTGAAGCTTTCTTT. This codes for CSVREFEAFF.

V and J are TRBV29-1 and TRBJ2-7; D perhaps matches TRBD2 (6 bases). This CDR3 is built from 14 residues. Per the germline V gene, CDR1 is SQVTM and CDR2 is ANQGSEA. Trimming left V 5 bases short and J 3 bases short, with 17 bases between. The CDR3 here is CSVKGLGRGYEQYF. DNA for the CDR3: TGCAGCGTTAAGGGGCTCGGGAGAGGCTACGAGCAGTACTTC.

This clonotype occurred many times. CDR3 region: CASSPNKGGGNQPQHF. The CDR3 nucleotides read TGTGCCAGCAGCCCAAACAAGGGGGGAGGCAATCAGCCCCAGCATTTT. V and J are TRBV5-5 and TRBJ1-5; perhaps TRBD1 as D (6 bases). The V end lost 4 bases, the J end lost 2 bases, and 16 bases lay between the germline ends. The CDR3 runs 16 residues. Germline V CDR1 and CDR2: SGHKS, YYEKEE (reference sequence).

The gene calls are TRBV7-2 and TRBJ2-4; 9 nucleotides align to TRBD2. CDR1 and CDR2 from the germline V gene are SGHTA and FQGNSA. V dropped 0 bases and J dropped 7; count of bases not matched to a gene: 4. This CDR3 is built from 15 residues. CDR3 region: CASSLAGGGVNIQYF. CDR3 DNA sequence: TGTGCCAGCAGCTTAGCGGGCGGGGGGGTGAACATTCAGTACTTC.

This clonotype has more than one count but fewer than ten. This chain connects TRBV20-1 to TRBJ2-7; D is uncertain. From germline, CDR1 is DFQATT and CDR2 SNEGSKA (reference sequence). V lost 1 base and J lost 7, with 8 bases in between. The length of the CDR3 is 11 residues. Written as DNA, the CDR3 is TGCAGTGCTAGAGCATTTGGGGAGCAGTACTTC. The encoded protein is CSARAFGEQYF.

The chain couples TRBV2 to TRBJ1-4; D unresolved. V was pared by 8 bases and J by 4 bases, with 8 bases between. CDR1 is SNHLY, CDR2 FYNNEI, per germline. This CDR3 is 12 amino acids long. The CDR3 nucleotides are TGTGCCAGCCGGCAGGTTAATGAAAAACTGTTTTTT. Translation: CASRQVNEKLFF.

For this clonotype: An end of the junction does not agree with germline; a read error may underlie this. V usage is TRBV5-6 and J usage is TRBJ2-2; tentative D call: TRBD2 (6 bases). The CDR3 runs 14 residues. The germline CDR1 and CDR2 sequences are SGHDT and YYEEEE. The CDR3 sequence is CAISWGLHGGELFF. CDR3 coding DNA: TGTGCCATCAGCTGGGGACTCCACGGCGGGGAGCTGTTTTTT.

The table lists this clonotype with a few counts. The rearrangement uses TRBV20-1 and TRBJ2-3; TRBD2 agrees at 7 bases. The J segment lost 4 bases and the V segment lost 5 bases, leaving 12 bases of the junction unmatched. The V gene's germline CDR1 is DFQATT and CDR2 SNEGSKA (reference sequence). CDR3 length equals 15 residues. This chain's CDR3 is CSAPDKGRVADTQYF. As DNA, the CDR3 is TGCAGTGCTCCCGACAAAGGGAGGGTGGCAGATACGCAGTATTTT.

V is TRBV12-3 or TRBV12-4 and J is TRBJ2-3; 9 bases map to TRBD2. V lost 7 bases, J lost 3 bases, and 5 bases stayed unmatched. This CDR3 comprises 14 residues. This chain's CDR3 is CASTIAGATDTQYF. CDR3 coding DNA: TGTGCCAGCACTATAGCGGGAGCTACAGATACGCAGTATTTT.